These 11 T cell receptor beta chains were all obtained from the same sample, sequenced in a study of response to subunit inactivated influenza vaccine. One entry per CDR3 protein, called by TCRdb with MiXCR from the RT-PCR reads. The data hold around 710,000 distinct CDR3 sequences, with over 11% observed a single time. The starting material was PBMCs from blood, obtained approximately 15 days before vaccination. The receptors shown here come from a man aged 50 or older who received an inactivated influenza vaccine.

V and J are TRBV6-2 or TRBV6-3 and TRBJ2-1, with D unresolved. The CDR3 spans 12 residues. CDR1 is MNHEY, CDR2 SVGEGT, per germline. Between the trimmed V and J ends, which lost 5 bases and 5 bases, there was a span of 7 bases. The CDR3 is CASSPENNEQFF. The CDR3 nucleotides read TGTGCCAGCAGTCCGGAGAACAATGAGCAGTTCTTC.

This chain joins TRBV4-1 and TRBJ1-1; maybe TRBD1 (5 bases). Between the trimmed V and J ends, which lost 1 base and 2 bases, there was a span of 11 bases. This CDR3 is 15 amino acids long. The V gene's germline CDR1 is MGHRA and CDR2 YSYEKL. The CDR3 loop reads CASSQGTRTNTEAFF. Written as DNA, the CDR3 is TGCGCCAGCAGCCAAGGGACAAGGACCAACACTGAAGCTTTCTTT.

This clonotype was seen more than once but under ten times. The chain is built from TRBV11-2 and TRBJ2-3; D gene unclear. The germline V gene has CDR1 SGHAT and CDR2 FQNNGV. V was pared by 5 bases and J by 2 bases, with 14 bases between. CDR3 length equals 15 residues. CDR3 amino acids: CASSPRNPNTDTQYF. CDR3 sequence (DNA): TGTGCCAGCAGCCCTAGGAACCCGAACACAGATACGCAGTATTTT.

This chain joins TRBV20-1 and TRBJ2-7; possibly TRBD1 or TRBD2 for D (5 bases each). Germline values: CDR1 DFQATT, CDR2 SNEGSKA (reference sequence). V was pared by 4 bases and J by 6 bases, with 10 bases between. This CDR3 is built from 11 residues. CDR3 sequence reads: CSATQGVEQYF. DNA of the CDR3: TGCAGTGCTACCCAGGGAGTCGAGCAGTACTTC.

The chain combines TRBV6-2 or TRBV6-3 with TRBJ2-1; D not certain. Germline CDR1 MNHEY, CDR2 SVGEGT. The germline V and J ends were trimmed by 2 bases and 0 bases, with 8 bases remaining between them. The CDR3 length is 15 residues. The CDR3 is CASSYTRSSYNEQFF. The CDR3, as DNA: TGTGCCAGCAGTTACACCCGGAGCTCCTACAATGAGCAGTTCTTC.

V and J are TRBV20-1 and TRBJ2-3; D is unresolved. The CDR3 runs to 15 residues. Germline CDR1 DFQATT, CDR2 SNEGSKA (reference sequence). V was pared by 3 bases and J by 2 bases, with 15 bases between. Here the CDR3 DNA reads TGCAGTGCTAGCGGTCTCGACTCACCCACAGATACGCAGTATTTT. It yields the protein CSASGLDSPTDTQYF.

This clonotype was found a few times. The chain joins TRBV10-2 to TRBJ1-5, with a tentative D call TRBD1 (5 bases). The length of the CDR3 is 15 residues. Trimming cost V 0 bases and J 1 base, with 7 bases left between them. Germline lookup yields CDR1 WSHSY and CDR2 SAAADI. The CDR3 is CASSESWGSNQPQHF. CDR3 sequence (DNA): TGCGCCAGCAGTGAGTCCTGGGGGAGCAATCAGCCCCAGCATTTT.

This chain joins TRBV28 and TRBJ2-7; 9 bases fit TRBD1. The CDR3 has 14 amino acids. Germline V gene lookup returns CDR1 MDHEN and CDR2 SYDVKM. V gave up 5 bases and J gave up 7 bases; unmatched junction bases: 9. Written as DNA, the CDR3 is TGTGCCAGCAGTACCGGGACAGGGTTTCGGGAGCAGTACTTC. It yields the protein CASSTGTGFREQYF.

The CDR3 bases are TGTGCCAGCAGCCCAACGGGGCAGACAGGGTACCAACTCCACTTT. Its translation: CASSPTGQTGYQLHF. V and J are TRBV12-3 or TRBV12-4 and TRBJ1-6, with 7 bases matching TRBD1. Germline trimming cut 6 bases from V and 16 bases from J; bases unmatched to any gene: 18. The CDR3 length is 15 residues.

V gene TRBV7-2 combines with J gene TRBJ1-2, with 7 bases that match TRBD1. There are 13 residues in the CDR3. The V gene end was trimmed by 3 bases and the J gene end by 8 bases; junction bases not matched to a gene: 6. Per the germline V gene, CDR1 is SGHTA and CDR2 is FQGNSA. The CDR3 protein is CASSFDRAGGYTF. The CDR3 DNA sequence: TGTGCCAGCAGCTTCGACAGGGCGGGGGGCTACACCTTC. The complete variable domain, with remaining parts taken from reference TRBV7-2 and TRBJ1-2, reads GAGVSQSPSNKVTEKGKDVELRCDPISGHTALYWYRQSLGQGLEFLIYFQGNSAPDKSGLPSDRFSAERTGGSVSTLTIQRTQQEDSAVYLCASSFDRAGGYTFGSGTRLTVV.

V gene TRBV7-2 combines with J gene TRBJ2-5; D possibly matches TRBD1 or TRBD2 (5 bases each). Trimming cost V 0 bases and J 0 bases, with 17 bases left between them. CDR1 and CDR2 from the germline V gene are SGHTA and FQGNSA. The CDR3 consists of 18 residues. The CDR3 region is CASSLALRGTRYQETQYF. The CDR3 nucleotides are TGTGCCAGCAGCTTAGCGCTAAGAGGGACCAGGTACCAAGAGACCCAGTACTTC. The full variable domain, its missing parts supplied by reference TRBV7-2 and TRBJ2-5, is GAGVSQSPSNKVTEKGKDVELRCDPISGHTALYWYRQSLGQGLEFLIYFQGNSAPDKSGLPSDRFSAERTGGSVSTLTIQRTQQEDSAVYLCASSLALRGTRYQETQYFGPGTRLLVL.